This entry is about one TCR beta chain. Runs used v3.0 of the immunoSEQ assay and were done at survey level. Measured with immunoSEQ multiplex PCR; TCRdb has only the in-frame clones, and not every one. The table lists roughly 45,000 clones, roughly 80% of them singletons. The sample originates from a study of long-term antiretroviral therapy in people with HIV. Specimens retained about 0.9-11 million cryopreserved PBMC preceding DNA extraction. CDR1 is SGHTA, CDR2 FQGTGA, per germline. The CDR3 consists of 14 residues. The V and J ends lost 5 bases and 5 bases, in that order; junction bases with no gene match: 7.

Sample: unsorted PBMCs, taken 0.8 years after starting antiretroviral therapy. This receptor was taken from a woman aged 18-30 years with HIV. V is TRBV7-3 and J is TRBJ2-3; 7 positions match TRBD2. The CDR3 coding sequence is TGTGCCAGCAGCCCGGGGTGGGGGGGAGATACGCAGTATTTT. It codes for CASSPGWGGDTQYF.